These T cell receptor beta chains were read from a single sample in a study of T cell clones after liver transplantation. Method: immunoSEQ multiplex PCR; TCRdb's copy keeps in-frame clones and lacks some. The table lists some 23,000 clones, around 63% of them singletons, with around 3% in the top ten. The specimen was CD4+ T cells from blood, collected before liver transplant. The receptors come from a human donor who received a liver transplant. CDR3s include the opening cysteine and the closing phenylalanine or tryptophan. The D gene is left open where the match is weak. Some rows mark clone size as missing; the rest say once, few, many or name a class of expanded clone.

j_gene: TRBJ2-5; abundance: -; v_gene: TRBV5-1; d_gene: -; CDR3nt: TGCGCCAGCAGCCTCAACGCTCACCAAGAGACCCAGTACTTC; CDR3aa: CASSLNAHQETQYF
j_gene: TRBJ1-2; abundance: -; v_gene: TRBV28; d_gene: TRBD1; CDR3nt: TGTGCCAGCAGTTTGGAGACGGACAGGGGCGGCTACACCTTC; CDR3aa: CASSLETDRGGYTF
j_gene: TRBJ2-6; abundance: -; v_gene: TRBV2; d_gene: -; CDR3nt: TGTGCCAGCAGCTTACAGGGTACCGGGGCCAACGTCCTGACTTTC; CDR3aa: CASSLQGTGANVLTF
j_gene: TRBJ2-2; abundance: -; v_gene: TRBV9; d_gene: -; CDR3nt: TGTGCCAGCAGCGTAGCGGTAAGAGGGGAGCTGTTTTTT; CDR3aa: CASSVAVRGELFF
j_gene: TRBJ1-2; abundance: -; v_gene: TRBV28; d_gene: -; CDR3nt: TGTGCCAGCAGTGTTCCAGACGGGCTGGGATGGGGCTACACCTTC; CDR3aa: CASSVPDGLGWGYTF
j_gene: TRBJ2-1; abundance: once; v_gene: TRBV5-1; d_gene: TRBD1; CDR3nt: TGCGCCAGCAGCCCCGACAGGGGGAACAATGAGCAGTTCTTC; CDR3aa: CASSPDRGNNEQFF
j_gene: TRBJ2-2; abundance: -; v_gene: TRBV5-1; d_gene: -; CDR3nt: TGCGCCAGCAAATCGGAGGGTATCACCGGGGAGCTGTTTTTT; CDR3aa: CASKSEGITGELFF
j_gene: TRBJ1-5; abundance: -; v_gene: TRBV19; d_gene: TRBD1; CDR3nt: TGTGCCAGTAGTCCGAGGACAGGTCGAGATCAGCCCCAGCATTTT; CDR3aa: CASSPRTGRDQPQHF
j_gene: TRBJ2-2; abundance: -; v_gene: TRBV18; d_gene: -; CDR3nt: TGTGCCAGCTCACCACGTTGGGGCACCGGGGAGCTGTTTTTT; CDR3aa: CASSPRWGTGELFF
j_gene: TRBJ1-4; abundance: few; v_gene: TRBV5-4; d_gene: -; CDR3nt: TGTGCCAGCAGCTTGGGCGGAGCAACTAATGAAAAACTGTTTTTT; CDR3aa: CASSLGGATNEKLFF
j_gene: TRBJ2-1; abundance: -; v_gene: TRBV28; d_gene: TRBD1; CDR3nt: TGTGCCAGCATGAGAGGGGACAGGGGAGCCAATGAGCAGTTCTTC; CDR3aa: CASMRGDRGANEQFF
j_gene: TRBJ1-1; abundance: -; v_gene: TRBV19; d_gene: TRBD1; CDR3nt: TGTGCCAGTAGTAGCGGCGGGACAGGGAACACTGAAGCTTTCTTT; CDR3aa: CASSSGGTGNTEAFF
j_gene: TRBJ1-1; abundance: -; v_gene: TRBV28; d_gene: TRBD1; CDR3nt: TGTGCCAGCAGTTTTATCAGGGGGTTAGGGGGGCTGAACACTGAAGCTTTCTTT; CDR3aa: CASSFIRGLGGLNTEAFF
j_gene: TRBJ2-3; abundance: -; v_gene: TRBV5-6; d_gene: -; CDR3nt: TGTGCCAGCAGCTTTGGAGTGGGTACAGATACGCAGTATTTT; CDR3aa: CASSFGVGTDTQYF
j_gene: TRBJ2-7; abundance: medium-sized; v_gene: TRBV18; d_gene: -; CDR3nt: TGTGCCAGCTCACCACCGGCGGCAGCTGCCTACGAGCAGTACTTC; CDR3aa: CASSPPAAAAYEQYF
j_gene: TRBJ2-1; abundance: -; v_gene: TRBV7-9; d_gene: -; CDR3nt: TGTGCCAGCAGCTTAGGGAGGCGGAACCACAATGAGCAGTTCTTC; CDR3aa: CASSLGRRNHNEQFF
j_gene: TRBJ1-1; abundance: -; v_gene: TRBV5-1; d_gene: -; CDR3nt: TGCGCCAGCAGCCGGGACGGGAACACTGAAGCTTTCTTT; CDR3aa: CASSRDGNTEAFF
j_gene: TRBJ2-3; abundance: -; v_gene: TRBV9; d_gene: TRBD1; CDR3nt: TGTGCCAGCGGAGAGGGGGCGCGGTCAGATACGCAGTATTTT; CDR3aa: CASGEGARSDTQYF
j_gene: TRBJ2-1; abundance: -; v_gene: TRBV6-1; d_gene: -; CDR3nt: TGTGCCAGCAGTGAAGCGCTCGGGCCTTACAATGAGCAGTTCTTC; CDR3aa: CASSEALGPYNEQFF